This section outlines one T cell receptor beta chain sequence together with its context. V shed 2 bases and J shed 0 bases, with 9 bases lying between them. The length of the CDR3 is 16 residues. CDR1 and CDR2 (germline): SGHDT, YYEEEE. This specimen belongs to a study of blood T cell repertoires in COVID-19. Study information: Sites in the United States, Italy and Spain provided acute and convalescent COVID-19 samples. Sources were T cells, B-cell-depleted T cells, or PBMCs; the material itself was cDNA or gDNA.

In the study's own analysis: Nucleated cell counts were estimated from reference gene primer amplification. Measured with immunoSEQ multiplex PCR; TCRdb has only the in-frame clones, and not every one. The V and J calls and clone size come from that table; D and trimming were worked out from the DNA. The top ten clones hold 1.9% of a sample with more than 50,000 clones, around 83% of them seen once. The material sequenced was peripheral blood. The TCR comes from a woman aged 55-69 years with acute or convalescent COVID-19. This chain connects TRBV5-6 to TRBJ1-6, with D possibly matching TRBD1 (6 bases). The CDR3 DNA reads TGTGCCAGCAGCTTTACAGGGATCTCCTATAATTCACCCCTCCACTTT. Amino acid sequence: CASSFTGISYNSPLHF. The complete variable domain, with remaining parts taken from reference TRBV5-6 and TRBJ1-6, reads DAGVTQSPTHLIKTRGQQVTLRCSPKSGHDTVSWYQQALGQGPQFIFQYYEEEERQRGNFPDRFSGHQFPNYSSELNVNALLLGDSALYLCASSFTGISYNSPLHFGNGTRLTVT.